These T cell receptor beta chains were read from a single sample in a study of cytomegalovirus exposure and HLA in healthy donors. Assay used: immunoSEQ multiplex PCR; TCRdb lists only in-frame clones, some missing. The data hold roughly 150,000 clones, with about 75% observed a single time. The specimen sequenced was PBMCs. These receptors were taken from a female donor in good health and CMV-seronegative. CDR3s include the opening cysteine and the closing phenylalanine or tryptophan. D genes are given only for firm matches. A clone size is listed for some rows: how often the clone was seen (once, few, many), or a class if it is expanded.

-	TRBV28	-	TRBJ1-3	TGTGCCAGCAGTTTGGGTGGCGGGGGGCTAGGCGGAAACACCATATATTTT	CASSLGGGGLGGNTIYF
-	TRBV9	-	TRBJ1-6	TGTGCCAGCAGCAGCGGGGGGGAGAGTTCACCCCTCCACTTT	CASSSGGESSPLHF
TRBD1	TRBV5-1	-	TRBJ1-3	TGCGCCAGCAGCTTGGAAGGGACAGGGTTTGGAAACACCATATATTTT	CASSLEGTGFGNTIYF
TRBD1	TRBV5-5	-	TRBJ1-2	TGTGCCAGCAGCTTGGGCCCCGGGACAGGGTCAGGCGGCTACACCTTC	CASSLGPGTGSGGYTF
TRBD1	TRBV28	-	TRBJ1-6	TGTGCCAGTGGGGACAGGGGTTATTCACCCCTCCACTTT	CASGDRGYSPLHF
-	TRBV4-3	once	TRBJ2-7	TGCGCCAGCAGCCAAGGGCCAGACGGGGCCTACGAGCAGTACTTC	CASSQGPDGAYEQYF
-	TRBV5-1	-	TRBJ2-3	TGCGCCAGCAGCGGGAGGAGGGAGATGGCAGATACGCAGTATTTT	CASSGRREMADTQYF
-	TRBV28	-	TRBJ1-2	TGTGCCAGCAGTTTGGGGGGCTATGGCTACACCTTC	CASSLGGYGYTF
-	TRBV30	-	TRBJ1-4	TGTGCCTGGAGTCAGGACATTGCCCGAAATGAAAAACTGTTTTTT	CAWSQDIARNEKLFF
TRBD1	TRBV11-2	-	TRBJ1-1	TGTGCCAGCAGCTGGGACAGATGGAACACTGAAGCTTTCTTT	CASSWDRWNTEAFF
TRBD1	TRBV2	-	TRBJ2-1	TGTGCCAGCAGAATGCCGGGACAGGGATACAATGAGCAGTTCTTC	CASRMPGQGYNEQFF
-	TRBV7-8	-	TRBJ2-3	TGTGCCAGCAGCTTAAGGTCCCGAGGACAGAGCACAGATACGCAGTATTTT	CASSLRSRGQSTDTQYF
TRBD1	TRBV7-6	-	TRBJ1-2	TGTGCCAGCAGCTCCCCGGACAGGTCCTATGGCTACACCTTC	CASSSPDRSYGYTF
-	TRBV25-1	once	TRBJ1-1	TGTGCCAGCAGTAAAACGGGAGGCACTGAAGCTTTCTTT	CASSKTGGTEAFF
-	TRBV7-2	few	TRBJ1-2	TGTGCCAGCATTCCACAGACAGGAATCTCCCTATGGGGCTATGGCTACACCTTC	CASIPQTGISLWGYGYTF
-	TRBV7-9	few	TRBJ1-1	TGTGCCAGCAGCCCCCGGGAACACACTGAAGCTTTCTTT	CASSPREHTEAFF
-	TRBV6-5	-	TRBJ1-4	TGTGCCAGCAGTGATCATAATGAGTTTGAAAAACTGTTTTTT	CASSDHNEFEKLFF
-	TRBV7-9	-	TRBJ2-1	TGTGCCAGCAGCTTAGGGGGCAGTGAGCAGTTCTTC	CASSLGGSEQFF
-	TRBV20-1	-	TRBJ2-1	TGCAGTGCTAGTCGGGGAAATGAGCAGTTCTTC	CSASRGNEQFF
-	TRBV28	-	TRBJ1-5	TGTGCCAGCAGTTTAGGAGCAGACGAATATAGCAATCAGCCCCAGCATTTT	CASSLGADEYSNQPQHF
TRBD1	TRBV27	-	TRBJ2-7	TGTGGCCTGACAGGGGACTACGAGCAGTACTTC	CGLTGDYEQYF
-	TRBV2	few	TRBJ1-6	TGTGCCAGCAGCGCCGACATGAGAAGTTCACCCCTCCACTTT	CASSADMRSSPLHF
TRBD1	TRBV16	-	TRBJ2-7	TGTGCCAGCAGCCAATCGATCGGACAGGGATTTAACGAGCAGTACTTC	CASSQSIGQGFNEQYF
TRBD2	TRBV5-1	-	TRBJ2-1	TGCGCCAGCAGCCCCATGCCGGGAGCGGGAGTGGAGTACAATGAGCAGTTCTTC	CASSPMPGAGVEYNEQFF